These 20 T cell receptor beta chains were all obtained from the same sample, sequenced in a study of beta chain features in type 1 diabetes. The investigators reverse transcribed all of the isolated RNA, so they sequenced expressed TCRB transcripts. The repertoire was sequenced with immunoSEQ multiplex PCR; TCRdb's copy has only in-frame clones and lacks some. The data contain roughly 260,000 clones, 11% of them singletons. What these receptors recognize is not known. The study, taken as a whole, reports: For Type 1 diabetes patients, all four CD4+ subsets carried TCRB CDR3s that were moderately but significantly shorter.

Sequenced sample: naive CD4+ T cells from blood. Receptor source: a man under 40 with type 1 diabetes.

V and J are TRBV5-8 and TRBJ1-2, with TRBD1 identical over 7 bases. This CDR3 is 13 amino acids long. V shed 2 bases, J shed 4 bases, and the junction held 2 bases outside the gene matches. CDR1 is SGHTS and CDR2 is YDEGEE in the germline V gene. The DNA of the CDR3 is TGTGCCAGCAGCTTACAGGGGATCTATGGCTACACCTTC. Amino acid sequence: CASSLQGIYGYTF.

This clone has more than one count but fewer than ten. The chain is built from TRBV9 and TRBJ2-1, with D perhaps matching TRBD2 (7 bases). Germline V gives CDR1 SGDLS, CDR2 YYNGEE. The CDR3 covers 16 residues. The V and J ends lost 0 bases and 3 bases respectively, with 13 bases between them. The CDR3 region is CASSVGGGAGYNEQFF. DNA for the CDR3: TGTGCCAGCAGCGTAGGAGGGGGGGCCGGCTACAATGAGCAGTTCTTC.

The table lists this clone with a few counts. The chain links TRBV2 to TRBJ1-1; weak D call: TRBD1 (5 bases). Germline CDR1 and CDR2: SNHLY and FYNNEI. Trimming removed 10 bases from V and 4 bases from J, with 16 bases in between. The CDR3 is 13 residues long. DNA for the CDR3: TGTGCCACCAGCGTTGGGACTGCCACTGAAGCTTTCTTT. It encodes CATSVGTATEAFF.

This clone was seen more than once but under ten times. This chain links TRBV28 with TRBJ2-5, with 8 bases matching TRBD1. The J call may be incorrect, as the DNA end agrees better with TRBJ2-7. This CDR3 is built from 13 residues. The germline CDR1 and CDR2 sequences are MDHEN and SYDVKM. The CDR3 region has the DNA TGTGCCAGCAGTAAGACAGGGGCCTACGAGCAGTACTTC. Translating it yields CASSKTGAYEQYF.

The CDR3 reads CASSSPYSPETQYF. The CDR3 DNA reads TGTGCCAGCAGCTCACCGTACAGCCCCGAGACCCAGTACTTC. This sequence joins TRBV7-2 and TRBJ2-5; D remains unclear. Germline CDR1 reads SGHTA; CDR2 reads FQGNSA. V lost 4 bases and J lost 5, with 14 bases in between. The CDR3 has 14 amino acids.

This clone has more than one count but fewer than ten. The chain employs TRBV6-4 and TRBJ2-1, with 8 positions matching TRBD2. CDR3 length: 14 residues. Germline V gene lookup returns CDR1 MRHNA and CDR2 SNTAGT. The trim removed 2 bases at V and 7 bases at J, leaving 4 bases unmatched. CDR3 region: CASSDLAGGNEQFF. The CDR3 nucleotides are TGTGCCAGCAGTGACCTGGCGGGGGGAAATGAGCAGTTCTTC.

There are a few counts of this clone. V is TRBV29-1 and J is TRBJ1-2, with a possible D match to TRBD1 (5 bases). This CDR3 has 13 residues. CDR1 and CDR2 from the germline V gene are SQVTM and ANQGSEA. Trimming removed 4 bases at V and 0 bases at J, with 9 bases between. The CDR3 loop reads CSVVGRANYGYTF. The CDR3 DNA reads as TGCAGCGTTGTCGGCAGGGCTAACTATGGCTACACCTTC.

This clone was observed a handful of times. This rearrangement joins TRBV10-3 to TRBJ2-3; D uncertain. Germline CDR1 and CDR2: ENHRY and SYGVKD. Deletions cut 6 bases from V and 4 bases from J, with 8 bases between. CDR3 length: 12 residues. The CDR3 region is CAIRADPDTQYF. For the CDR3, the DNA is TGTGCCATCAGGGCAGATCCAGATACGCAGTATTTT.

The chain carries TRBV19 and TRBJ2-1, with 7 bases fitting TRBD1. In germline, CDR1 is LNHDA, CDR2 SQIVND (reference sequence). This CDR3 contains 16 residues. Unmatched junction bases numbered 5, after V lost 3 bases and J lost 0 bases. CDR3 nucleotide sequence: TGTGCCAGTAGTATTTCGACAGGGAACTCCTACAATGAGCAGTTCTTC. It translates to CASSISTGNSYNEQFF.

This clone appeared a few times. The V gene is TRBV6-5, the J gene TRBJ2-6; D not resolved. Germline assignment: CDR1 MNHEY and CDR2 SVGAGI. The CDR3 is 15 residues long. Trimming took off 6 bases at V and 0 bases at J, with 9 bases between the two ends. The CDR3 loop is CASSRLSSGANVLTF. CDR3 DNA sequence: TGTGCCAGCAGCAGACTGAGCTCTGGGGCCAACGTCCTGACTTTC.

This clone was detected only a few times. The chain combines TRBV11-2 with TRBJ2-7, with D possibly matching TRBD2 (6 bases). V lost 6 bases and J 2 bases, leaving 17 bases between the germline ends. Germline assignment: CDR1 SGHAT and CDR2 FQNNGV. The CDR3 totals 15 residues. The CDR3 here is CASSPLPGRAYEQYF. CDR3 bases: TGTGCCAGCAGTCCTCTTCCCGGGAGAGCCTACGAGCAGTACTTC.

This clone was picked up a small number of times. This rearrangement joins TRBV28 to TRBJ1-2; TRBD1 might be the D (5 bases). Looked up from germline, CDR1 is MDHEN and CDR2 is SYDVKM. The V end lost 6 bases, the J end lost 3 bases, and 14 bases lay between the germline ends. The CDR3 extends over 14 amino acids. CDR3 nucleotide sequence: TGTGCCAGCAGGCCACACGACAGATACTATGGCTACACCTTC. It yields the protein CASRPHDRYYGYTF.

This clone was seen only a few times. V gene TRBV6-5 combines with J gene TRBJ2-2; the D gene is possibly TRBD2 (5 bases). Per the germline V gene, CDR1 is MNHEY and CDR2 is SVGAGI. Trimming stripped 6 bases from V and 6 bases from J, with 11 bases between. CDR3 length: 13 residues. CDR3 protein: CASRFTGAGELFF. The CDR3 DNA reads TGTGCCAGCAGATTTACCGGGGCCGGGGAGCTGTTTTTT.

This clone came up a few times. V usage is TRBV30 and J usage is TRBJ1-2; D is perhaps TRBD1 (5 bases). Germline CDR1 reads GTSNPN; CDR2 reads SVGIG (reference sequence). Trimming took 3 bases from V and 4 from J, leaving 15 bases between them. This CDR3 is 14 amino acids long. CDR3 sequence (DNA): TGTGCCTGGAGGGTCCCGGCAGGGTTCTATGGCTACACCTTC. It is translated as CAWRVPAGFYGYTF.

This chain connects TRBV5-4 to TRBJ2-1; D unresolved. Germline-derived CDR1 and CDR2 are SGHNT and YYREEE (reference sequence). The germline V and J ends were trimmed by 4 bases and 0 bases, with 14 bases remaining between them. The CDR3 runs 16 residues. Here the CDR3 DNA reads TGTGCCAGCAGCCAACAGACGGCAGGCTCCTACAATGAGCAGTTCTTC. It yields the protein CASSQQTAGSYNEQFF.

This chain joins TRBV30 and TRBJ2-1; 7 bases are shared with TRBD1. Germline CDR1 and CDR2: GTSNPN and SVGIG (reference sequence). The junction had 5 bases not matched to a gene; V was cut back by 0 bases and J by 9 bases. CDR3 length: 13 amino acids. The CDR3 nucleotides read TGTGCCTGGAGTGTAGGGGGCGCGGTTGAGCAGTTCTTC. Its protein product is CAWSVGGAVEQFF.

The chain recombines TRBV29-1 with TRBJ1-5; D gene unclear. Trimming removed 7 bases at V and 1 base at J, with 8 bases between. Looked up from germline, CDR1 is SQVTM and CDR2 is ANQGSEA. The length of the CDR3 is 12 residues. The CDR3 region has the DNA TGCAGCGCCAGAAACAGCAATCAGCCCCAGCATTTT. Translation gives CSARNSNQPQHF.

This clone appeared a few times. The chain has TRBV30 and TRBJ1-5; D is uncertain. This CDR3 spans 16 amino acids. Deletions cut 2 bases from V and 3 bases from J, with 17 bases between. Germline V gene data show CDR1 as GTSNPN and CDR2 as SVGIG (reference sequence). For the CDR3, the DNA is TGTGCCTGGAGTCCTAGAGGTATTTTTAACAATCAGCCCCAGCATTTT. Amino acid sequence: CAWSPRGIFNNQPQHF.

This clone has more than one count but fewer than ten. The same CDR3 can be traced to other DNA sequences in this sample. This chain joins TRBV5-1 and TRBJ1-6, with unresolved D. Looked up from germline, CDR1 is SGHRS and CDR2 is YFSETQ. The ends were cut back, 0 bases at V and 8 bases at J, with 6 bases in the middle. This CDR3 is 13 amino acids long. The CDR3 DNA follows: TGCGCCAGCAGCTTGGCCGGGGATTCACCCCTCCACTTT. Its translation: CASSLAGDSPLHF.

A few counts support this clone. The chain uses TRBV5-4 and TRBJ2-1, with D perhaps TRBD1 (5 bases). There are 15 residues in the CDR3. CDR1 and CDR2 (germline): SGHNT, YYREEE (reference sequence). Trimming left V 1 base short and J 3 bases short, with 11 bases between. CDR3 protein: CASSLRGALYNEQFF. CDR3 nucleotides: TGTGCCAGCAGCTTGCGTGGGGCCCTCTACAATGAGCAGTTCTTC.